The 6 T cell receptor beta chains reported below all come from one sample, sequenced in a study of CD8+CD57+ T cells in acquired aplastic anemia. Profiling of TCR beta VDJ combinations and CDR3 sequences used genomic DNA as template. Via MiXCR, TCRdb re-called the reads, giving one row per CDR3 protein. The table lists 150,000 to 200,000 distinct CDR3 sequences, 64% of them singletons. Sequencing used sorted CD4+, CD8+, or CD8+CD57+ T cells (not recorded which) from PBMCs. These receptors all come from a human donor with severe aplastic anemia or a healthy control (not recorded which).

The chain is built from TRBV24-1 and TRBJ2-1, with 10 bases lining up with TRBD1. The V gene end was trimmed by 4 bases and the J gene end by 7 bases; junction bases not matched to a gene: 6. The CDR3 runs to 15 residues. Per germline, CDR1 KGHDR and CDR2 SFDVKD. The CDR3 DNA is TGTGCCACCAGTGACCAGGACAGGGGGAGGAATGAGCAGTTCTTC. Translation: CATSDQDRGRNEQFF.

The rearrangement links TRBV24-1 to TRBJ2-2; 7 bases match TRBD1. The germline V gene has CDR1 KGHDR and CDR2 SFDVKD. Trimming took 4 bases from V and 0 from J; bases not matched to a gene: 7. This CDR3 region has 17 residues. The CDR3 sequence: CATSDPGQPANTGELFF. The CDR3 DNA reads as TGTGCCACCAGTGACCCGGGACAGCCCGCGAACACCGGGGAGCTGTTTTTT.

This clonotype was seen at least ten times. The rearrangement uses TRBV3-1 and TRBJ2-3; a possible D gene is TRBD2 (5 bases). This CDR3 has 15 residues. From germline, CDR1 is LGHDT and CDR2 YNNKEL (reference sequence). Trimming left V 0 bases short and J 2 bases short, with 9 bases between. The CDR3 sequence: CASSQDSDYTDTQYF. The CDR3 DNA reads TGTGCCAGCAGCCAAGACAGCGACTACACAGATACGCAGTATTTT.

J is TRBJ1-6 and V is TRBV20-1, with 8 positions matching TRBD1. CDR1 is DFQATT and CDR2 is SNEGSKA in the germline V gene (reference sequence). V gave up 6 bases and J gave up 10 bases; unmatched junction bases: 8. The CDR3 contains 13 residues. The chain's CDR3 is CSAGTGPWSPLHF. The CDR3 DNA follows: TGCAGTGCCGGGACAGGCCCATGGTCACCCCTCCACTTT.

V and J are TRBV19 and TRBJ1-1; 7 nucleotides line up with TRBD1. The CDR3 is made up of 14 amino acids. V trimming: 7 bases; J trimming: 5 bases; junction bases outside the gene matches: 10. CDR1 and CDR2 from the germline V gene are LNHDA and SQIVND (reference sequence). DNA for the CDR3: TGTGCCAGTACCAACCCCCGACAGGGAACTGAAGCTTTCTTT. It yields the protein CASTNPRQGTEAFF.

J is TRBJ2-7 and V is TRBV7-2; D might be TRBD1 (5 bases). Germline CDR1 is SGHTA and CDR2 is FQGNSA. The ends were cut back, 2 bases at V and 6 bases at J, with 11 bases in the middle. The CDR3 spans 13 residues. CDR3 residues: CASSLQGTGEQYF. The CDR3 region has the DNA TGTGCCAGCAGCTTACAGGGCACAGGCGAGCAGTACTTC. Filled out from reference TRBV7-2 and TRBJ2-7, the complete variable domain reads GAGVSQSPSNKVTEKGKDVELRCDPISGHTALYWYRQSLGQGLEFLIYFQGNSAPDKSGLPSDRFSAERTGGSVSTLTIQRTQQEDSAVYLCASSLQGTGEQYFGPGTRLTVT.